These 8 T cell receptor beta chains came from one sample sequenced in a study of cytomegalovirus exposure and HLA in healthy donors listed by TCRdb under 2017. The library came from the immunoSEQ multiplex PCR assay. The multiplex PCR relied on a mix of 60 forward primers for TCR Vbeta segments and 13 reverse primers for TCR Jbeta segments. Imported from immuneACCESS, the table was reduced by TCRdb to in-frame sequences with V and J called. These copies leave out some clones; in studies compared against another copy, an unresolved V gene accounts for under half, and the cause of the remainder is not known. Across this sample there are around 110,000 clones, with about 80% seen only once. The ten largest clones add up to about 4.5% of the sample. The source material was PBMCs. These receptors came from a man aged 30 to 39 in good health and CMV-seropositive.

This sequence joins TRBV5-1 and TRBJ2-3; TRBD2 aligns across 10 bases. V trimming: 1 base; J trimming: 0 bases; junction bases outside the gene matches: 8. Germline CDR1 SGHRS, CDR2 YFSETQ. This CDR3 has 18 residues. The CDR3 reads CASSLSSGRGTSTDTQYF. CDR3 nucleotide sequence: TGCGCCAGCAGCTTGAGCAGCGGGAGGGGGACTAGCACAGATACGCAGTATTTT.

The chain employs TRBV11-1 and TRBJ1-2; 9 bases are a match to TRBD1. The V and J ends lost 5 bases and 4 bases, in that order; junction bases with no gene match: 14. CDR3 length: 17 amino acids. The germline CDR1 and CDR2 sequences are SGHAT and FQDESV (reference sequence). The DNA of the CDR3 is TGTGCCAGCAGCAAAAGTCCCGGGACAGGGAGCGGCTATGGCTACACCTTC. It translates to CASSKSPGTGSGYGYTF.

V gene TRBV7-3 combines with J gene TRBJ2-1; D gene uncertain. CDR1 and CDR2 (germline): SGHTA, FQGTGA. CDR3 size: 13 residues. V lost 5 bases, J lost 5 bases, and 10 bases lay in between. CDR3: CASSRDINNEQFF. The CDR3 DNA reads as TGTGCCAGCAGCCGCGACATAAACAATGAGCAGTTCTTC.

V is TRBV5-1 and J is TRBJ2-3; TRBD2 matches 10 bases. J was trimmed by 2 bases and V by 0 bases; bases with no gene match: 9. The CDR3 runs 18 residues. Germline V gene data show CDR1 as SGHRS and CDR2 as YFSETQ. The CDR3 DNA is TGCGCCAGCAGCTTGGGATTGATAGCGGGAGGCCTCACAGATACGCAGTATTTT. Translation gives CASSLGLIAGGLTDTQYF.

This clone was detected only a few times. This rearrangement joins TRBV2 to TRBJ2-5; 13 nucleotides line up with TRBD2. Per the germline V gene, CDR1 is SNHLY and CDR2 is FYNNEI. V lost 6 bases to trimming and J lost 5 bases; unmatched junction nucleotides: 6. The CDR3 runs 15 residues. CDR3 protein: CASRLAGGPPETQYF. In DNA, the CDR3 is TGTGCCAGCAGACTAGCGGGAGGGCCGCCTGAGACCCAGTACTTC.

A note on this clone: Since the CDR3 does not end with the conserved phenylalanine or tryptophan, this likely comes from a read error. V is TRBV5-4 and J is TRBJ1-1; D is possibly TRBD1 (6 bases). Trimming pared 3 bases from V and 0 bases from J, leaving 15 bases between. The CDR3 runs to 16 residues. Germline CDR1 SGHNT, CDR2 YYREEE (reference sequence). In DNA form, the CDR3 reads TGTGCCAGCAGCTCGGATATGGGACAAATGAACACTGAAGCTTTCCTT. This sequence encodes CASSSDMGQMNTEAFL.

This clone has a handful of counts. The J gene is TRBJ1-2, the V gene TRBV7-2; 8 bases are shared with TRBD1. Trimming at V came to 2 bases and at J to 7 bases, leaving 3 bases not matched to a gene. CDR3 size: 13 residues. Germline V CDR1 and CDR2: SGHTA, FQGNSA. This CDR3 reads CASSLITGGGYTF. CDR3 sequence (DNA): TGTGCCAGCAGCTTAATTACAGGGGGTGGCTACACCTTC.

The CDR3 region is CASSYSGLAAAYEQYF. The CDR3 DNA sequence: TGTGCCAGCAGTTACTCGGGACTAGCGGCGGCCTACGAGCAGTACTTC. V and J are TRBV6-5 and TRBJ2-7; TRBD2 matches 11 bases. The junction had 3 bases not matched to a gene; V was cut back by 0 bases and J by 2 bases. Germline CDR1 and CDR2: MNHEY and SVGAGI. This CDR3 spans 16 amino acids.